This is a list of T cell receptor beta chains from one sample in a study of blood T cell repertoires in COVID-19. Only in-frame clones appear in the TCRdb table, and some are missing; sequencing was by immunoSEQ multiplex PCR. The sample carries tens of thousands of clones, about 81% recorded once. The sample was peripheral blood. These receptors were obtained from a human donor in a cohort sampled during active COVID-19. The CDR3 runs from the conserved cysteine through the conserved F or W. D genes are given only for firm matches. Clone size appears in some rows only: once, few, many, or a class for an expanded clone.

>TRBJ2-5|.|TRBV7-9|TRBD1
CASSSGQGAGETQYF
TGTGCCAGCAGCTCTGGACAGGGGGCGGGGGAGACCCAGTACTTC
>TRBJ2-1|.|TRBV19|.
CASSIQKGRGGYNEQFF
TGTGCCAGTAGTATTCAAAAGGGCAGGGGTGGGTACAATGAGCAGTTCTTC
>TRBJ2-7|.|TRBV7-2|TRBD2
CASSLAGEGLEQYF
TGTGCCAGCAGCTTAGCGGGGGAGGGCCTCGAGCAGTACTTC
>TRBJ2-3|.|TRBV5-1|TRBD2
CASSLGTGLAPRTDTQYF
TGCGCCAGCAGCTTGGGGACGGGACTAGCGCCTCGCACAGATACGCAGTATTTT
>TRBJ2-5|.|TRBV6-5|.
CATQTIGVIGETQYF
TGTGCCACCCAGACCATCGGAGTAATCGGAGAGACCCAGTACTTC
>TRBJ1-6|.|TRBV6-4|.
CASSDSKRGWGNSPLHF
TGTGCCAGCAGTGACTCTAAAAGGGGTTGGGGCAATTCACCCCTCCACTTT
>TRBJ1-2|.|TRBV20-1|.
CRPADAQGYTF
TGTCGCCCAGCGGATGCGCAGGGCTACACCTTC
>TRBJ2-7|.|TRBV5-1|.
CASLYEQYF
TGCGCCAGTCTCTACGAGCAGTACTTC
>TRBJ2-6|.|TRBV5-1|.
CASSFPLAAGANVLTF
TGCGCCAGCAGCTTCCCCCTGGCGGCTGGGGCCAACGTCCTGACTTTC
>TRBJ1-4|few|TRBV10-3|.
CAIRSGGHEKLFF
TGTGCCATCAGATCGGGGGGGCATGAAAAACTGTTTTTT
>TRBJ1-2|.|TRBV3-1/TRBV3-2|.
CASSQDLRGGDQNYGYTF
TGTGCCAGCAGCCAAGATTTGAGGGGCGGGGATCAAAACTATGGCTACACCTTC
>TRBJ1-2|.|TRBV27|.
CASSTDSLYGYTF
TGTGCCAGCAGTACCGACAGTCTCTATGGCTACACCTTC
>TRBJ1-2|.|TRBV6-5|.
CASSNWSYGYTF
TGTGCCAGCAGTAACTGGAGCTATGGCTACACCTTC